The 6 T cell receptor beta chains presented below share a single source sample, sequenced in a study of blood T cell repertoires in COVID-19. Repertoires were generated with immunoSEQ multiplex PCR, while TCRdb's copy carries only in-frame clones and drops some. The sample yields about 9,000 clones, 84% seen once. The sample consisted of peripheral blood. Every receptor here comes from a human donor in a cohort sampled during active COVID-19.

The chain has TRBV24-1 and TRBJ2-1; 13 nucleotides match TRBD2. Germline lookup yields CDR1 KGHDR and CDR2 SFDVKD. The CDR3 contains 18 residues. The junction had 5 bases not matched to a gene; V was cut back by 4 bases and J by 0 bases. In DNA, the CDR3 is TGTGCCACCAGTGACCGTACTAGCGGGGGGGCCTCCTACAATGAGCAGTTCTTC. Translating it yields CATSDRTSGGASYNEQFF.

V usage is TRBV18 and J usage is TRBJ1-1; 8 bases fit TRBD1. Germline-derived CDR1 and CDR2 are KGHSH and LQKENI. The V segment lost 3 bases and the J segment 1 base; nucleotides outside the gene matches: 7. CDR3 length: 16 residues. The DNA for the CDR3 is TGTGCCAGCTCACCCGGACAGGGTGGAGCGAACACTGAAGCTTTCTTT. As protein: CASSPGQGGANTEAFF.

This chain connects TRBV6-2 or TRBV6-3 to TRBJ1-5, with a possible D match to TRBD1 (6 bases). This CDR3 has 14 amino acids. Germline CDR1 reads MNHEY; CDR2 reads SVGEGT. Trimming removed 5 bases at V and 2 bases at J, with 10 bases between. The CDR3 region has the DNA TGTGCCAGCAGTCAGGGGTTTCGCAATCAGCCCCAGCATTTT. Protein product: CASSQGFRNQPQHF.

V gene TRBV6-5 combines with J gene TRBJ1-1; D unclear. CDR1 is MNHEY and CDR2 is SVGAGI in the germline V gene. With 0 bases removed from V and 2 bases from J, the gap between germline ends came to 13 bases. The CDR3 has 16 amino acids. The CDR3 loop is CASSYSGSYGNTEAFF. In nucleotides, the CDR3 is TGTGCCAGCAGTTACTCAGGGAGCTATGGTAACACTGAAGCTTTCTTT.

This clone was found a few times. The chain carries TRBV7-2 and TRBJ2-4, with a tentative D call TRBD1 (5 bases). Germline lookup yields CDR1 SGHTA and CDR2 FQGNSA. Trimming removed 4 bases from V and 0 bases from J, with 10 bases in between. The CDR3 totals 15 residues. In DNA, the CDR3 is TGTGCCAGCAGCTCCTGGACAATAGCCAAAAACATTCAGTACTTC. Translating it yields CASSSWTIAKNIQYF. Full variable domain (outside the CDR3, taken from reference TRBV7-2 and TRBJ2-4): GAGVSQSPSNKVTEKGKDVELRCDPISGHTALYWYRQSLGQGLEFLIYFQGNSAPDKSGLPSDRFSAERTGGSVSTLTIQRTQQEDSAVYLCASSSWTIAKNIQYFGAGTRLSVL.

CDR3 residues: CASRQDRANTEAFF. In DNA, the CDR3 is TGTGCCAGCAGGCAAGACAGGGCGAACACTGAAGCTTTCTTT. V gene TRBV5-4 combines with J gene TRBJ1-1, with 7 bases fitting TRBD1. CDR3 length equals 14 residues. Losses at the gene ends were 5 bases for V and 1 base for J; bases not matched to a gene: 5. Germline values: CDR1 SGHNT, CDR2 YYREEE (reference sequence).